This TCR beta chain derives from a study of Ad26.COV2.S vaccination and SARS-CoV-2 variants. General study points: Placebo recipients trailed vaccine recipients in spike-specific TCR breadth.

Sequenced by immunoSEQ multiplex PCR; TCRdb stores in-frame clones only, minus some. In the table there are about 390,000 clones, approximately 92% of which are singletons. Stated treatment: roughly 20 received Ad26.COV2.S at low or high dose, single or two shots; about five received placebo; per-sample allocation not given. Following the first vaccine or placebo injection, samples were taken on day 63. In the case of this clone: Its specificity is not known.

V was clipped by 4 bases and J by 3 bases, with 22 bases between them. From germline, CDR1 is SGHVS and CDR2 FQNEAQ. The CDR3 totals 17 residues. The sequences come from peripheral blood, collected in a trial of Ad26.COV2.S vaccine versus placebo. The sequence was collected from a person between 18 and 60 years old who received the Ad26.COV2.S COVID-19 vaccine or a placebo. The V call is TRBV7-8, the J call TRBJ2-7; a weak D match, TRBD1 (6 bases). The CDR3 DNA follows: TGTGCCAGCAGCTCCCCTACAGGGCCCACCCGCCTCTACGAGCAGTACTTC. Translation: CASSSPTGPTRLYEQYF.